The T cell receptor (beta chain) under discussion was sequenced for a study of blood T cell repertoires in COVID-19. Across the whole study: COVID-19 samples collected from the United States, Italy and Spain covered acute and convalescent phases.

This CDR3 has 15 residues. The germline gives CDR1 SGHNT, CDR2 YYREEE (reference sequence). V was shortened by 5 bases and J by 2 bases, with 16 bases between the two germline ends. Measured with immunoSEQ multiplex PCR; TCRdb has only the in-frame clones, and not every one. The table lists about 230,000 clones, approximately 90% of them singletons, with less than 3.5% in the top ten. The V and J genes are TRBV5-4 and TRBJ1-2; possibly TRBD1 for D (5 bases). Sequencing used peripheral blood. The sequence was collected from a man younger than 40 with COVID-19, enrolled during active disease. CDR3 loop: CASRERGEGNYGYTF. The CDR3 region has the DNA TGTGCCAGCAGGGAACGGGGGGAGGGGAACTATGGCTACACCTTC.